This is a list of T cell receptor beta chains from one sample in a study of response to subunit inactivated influenza vaccine. From the RT-PCR reads, TCRdb called clonotypes with MiXCR, one entry per CDR3 protein. The table shows around 580,000 distinct CDR3 sequences, with 13% to 15% occurring only once. The material was PBMCs from blood, obtained about 11 days after vaccination. The source of these receptors is a man aged 45-60 years who received an inactivated influenza vaccine. CDR3s include the opening cysteine and the closing phenylalanine or tryptophan. D genes are given only for firm matches. The size of a clone is reported for some rows only, either as once, few or many, or as a class for expanded clones.

clone_size: -
v_call: TRBV7-9
j_call: TRBJ2-7
d_call: -
cdr3_aa: CASSLVGGQYEQYF
cdr3_nt: TGTGCCAGCAGCTTAGTCGGGGGCCAGTACGAGCAGTACTTC

clone_size: few
v_call: TRBV7-2
j_call: TRBJ2-7
d_call: -
cdr3_aa: CASSAPGLEQYF
cdr3_nt: TGTGCCAGCAGCGCCCCGGGGCTCGAGCAGTACTTC

clone_size: -
v_call: TRBV15
j_call: TRBJ2-1
d_call: TRBD2
cdr3_aa: CATSRDWSSGGTYNEQFF
cdr3_nt: TGTGCCACCAGCAGAGATTGGTCTAGCGGGGGTACTTACAATGAGCAGTTCTTC

clone_size: few
v_call: TRBV11-1
j_call: TRBJ2-5
d_call: TRBD2
cdr3_aa: CASSYTDPGTSGGTQYF
cdr3_nt: TGTGCCAGCAGTTACACAGACCCCGGGACTAGCGGCGGGACCCAGTACTTC

clone_size: few
v_call: TRBV6-1
j_call: TRBJ1-2
d_call: TRBD1
cdr3_aa: CASSENRGGYGYTF
cdr3_nt: TGTGCCAGCAGTGAAAACAGGGGAGGCTATGGCTACACCTTC

clone_size: -
v_call: TRBV7-2
j_call: TRBJ2-7
d_call: TRBD1
cdr3_aa: CASSLADRGRYEQYF
cdr3_nt: TGTGCCAGCAGCTTAGCAGACAGGGGCAGGTACGAGCAGTACTTC

clone_size: few
v_call: TRBV7-2
j_call: TRBJ2-1
d_call: TRBD2
cdr3_aa: CASSATGTSGGAYEQFF
cdr3_nt: TGTGCCAGCAGCGCCACCGGGACTAGCGGGGGGGCATATGAGCAGTTCTTC

clone_size: -
v_call: TRBV14
j_call: TRBJ1-4
d_call: -
cdr3_aa: CASSQQLNEKLFF
cdr3_nt: TGTGCCAGCAGCCAACAGTTAAATGAAAAACTGTTTTTT

clone_size: -
v_call: TRBV6-1
j_call: TRBJ2-7
d_call: -
cdr3_aa: CASSKAEPGSYEQYF
cdr3_nt: TGTGCCAGCAGTAAAGCGGAGCCGGGATCCTACGAGCAGTACTTC

clone_size: few
v_call: TRBV7-8
j_call: TRBJ2-7
d_call: -
cdr3_aa: CASSLFLIENYEQYF
cdr3_nt: TGTGCCAGCAGCTTATTTTTGATAGAGAACTACGAGCAGTACTTC

clone_size: few
v_call: TRBV18
j_call: TRBJ2-3
d_call: TRBD2
cdr3_aa: CASSNRLAGSTDTQYF
cdr3_nt: TGTGCCAGCTCAAACAGACTAGCGGGGAGCACAGATACGCAGTATTTT

clone_size: -
v_call: TRBV20-1
j_call: TRBJ1-3
d_call: -
cdr3_aa: CSARVAGLDGNTIYF
cdr3_nt: TGCAGTGCTAGAGTCGCCGGTCTAGATGGAAACACCATATATTTT

clone_size: few
v_call: TRBV10-3
j_call: TRBJ1-1
d_call: TRBD1
cdr3_aa: CAISAGQGSDTEAFF
cdr3_nt: TGTGCCATCAGTGCGGGACAGGGGTCAGACACTGAAGCTTTCTTT

clone_size: -
v_call: TRBV7-8
j_call: TRBJ2-7
d_call: TRBD1
cdr3_aa: CASSLDGRGQNYEQYF
cdr3_nt: TGTGCCAGCAGCTTAGATGGCAGGGGGCAAAATTACGAGCAGTACTTC

clone_size: few
v_call: TRBV5-1
j_call: TRBJ2-7
d_call: -
cdr3_aa: CASSPTGNSYEQYF
cdr3_nt: TGCGCCAGCAGTCCTACGGGCAACTCCTACGAGCAGTACTTC

clone_size: few
v_call: TRBV5-1
j_call: TRBJ2-5
d_call: -
cdr3_aa: CASSYTRGDQETQYF
cdr3_nt: TGCGCCAGCAGCTACACCAGAGGCGACCAAGAGACCCAGTACTTC

clone_size: -
v_call: TRBV5-1
j_call: TRBJ1-3
d_call: -
cdr3_aa: CASSETGFSGNTIYF
cdr3_nt: TGCGCCAGCAGCGAGACAGGATTCTCTGGAAACACCATATATTTT

clone_size: few
v_call: TRBV7-2
j_call: TRBJ1-2
d_call: -
cdr3_aa: CASSLRRDAGYTF
cdr3_nt: TGTGCCAGCAGCTTAAGGCGGGACGCAGGCTACACCTTC

clone_size: -
v_call: TRBV25-1
j_call: TRBJ2-1
d_call: -
cdr3_aa: CASNRGSEQFF
cdr3_nt: TGTGCCAGCAATAGGGGGAGTGAGCAGTTCTTC

clone_size: -
v_call: TRBV14
j_call: TRBJ2-7
d_call: -
cdr3_aa: CASSQWRKSSYEQYF
cdr3_nt: TGTGCCAGCAGCCAATGGCGGAAGAGCTCCTACGAGCAGTACTTC

clone_size: -
v_call: TRBV6-2/TRBV6-3
j_call: TRBJ2-7
d_call: -
cdr3_aa: CASSPSTGGYEQYF
cdr3_nt: TGTGCCAGCAGCCCTTCGACAGGAGGTTACGAGCAGTACTTC

clone_size: few
v_call: TRBV7-2
j_call: TRBJ2-5
d_call: -
cdr3_aa: CASSLGVRAIGLETQYF
cdr3_nt: TGTGCCAGCAGCTTAGGGGTCAGGGCGATTGGGTTAGAGACCCAGTACTTC

clone_size: many
v_call: TRBV4-3
j_call: TRBJ2-1
d_call: -
cdr3_aa: CASSQEVGQGGNNEQFF
cdr3_nt: TGCGCCAGCAGCCAAGAGGTTGGCCAGGGGGGAAACAATGAGCAGTTCTTC

clone_size: many
v_call: TRBV4-3
j_call: TRBJ2-3
d_call: -
cdr3_aa: CASSQGGRDTQYF
cdr3_nt: TGCGCCAGCAGCCAAGGTGGACGGGATACGCAGTATTTT

clone_size: -
v_call: TRBV29-1
j_call: TRBJ2-2
d_call: TRBD2
cdr3_aa: CSASGLSSSGELFF
cdr3_nt: TGCAGCGCTAGCGGGCTTAGCTCTTCCGGGGAGCTGTTTTTT

clone_size: many
v_call: TRBV29-1
j_call: TRBJ2-5
d_call: -
cdr3_aa: CSVDAFRGTQYF
cdr3_nt: TGCAGCGTTGACGCCTTTAGGGGGACCCAGTACTTC